This T cell receptor (beta chain) was retrieved from a study of blood T cell repertoires in COVID-19. Study information: Nucleic acid was either cDNA or gDNA, and it came from T cells, B-cell-depleted T cells, or PBMCs.

The CDR3 consists of 18 residues. Unmatched junction bases numbered 13, after V lost 2 bases and J lost 1 base. Germline assignment: CDR1 SGHRS and CDR2 YFSETQ. Profiling relied on immunoSEQ multiplex PCR, and the TCRdb table lists in-frame clones only, not all of them. Among roughly 450,000 clones listed, 90% were seen once. This rearrangement joins TRBV5-1 to TRBJ1-1; the match to TRBD1 covers 8 bases. The sequencing sample was made of PBMCs or T cells enriched from blood (not recorded which). The TCR originated in a man aged 18 to 30 who had recovered from COVID-19. CDR3 in DNA: TGCGCCAGCAGCTTTCAACCGGGACAGGCGTTGGGGAACACTGAAGCTTTCTTT. It encodes CASSFQPGQALGNTEAFF. Complete variable domain (other parts from reference TRBV5-1 and TRBJ1-1): KAGVTQTPRYLIKTRGQQVTLSCSPISGHRSVSWYQQTPGQGLQFLFEYFSETQRNKGNFPGRFSGRQFSNSRSEMNVSTLELGDSALYLCASSFQPGQALGNTEAFFGQGTRLTVV.